Each of the 27 T cell receptor beta chains below was sequenced from the same sample in a study of shared clonotypes between healthy human individuals. Profiling relied on immunoSEQ multiplex PCR, and the TCRdb table lists in-frame clones only, not all of them. The sample has 2.5 million or so clones, around nine tenths seen once. The sequencing sample was made of naive CD4+ T cells sorted from blood. Subset specified: CD45RA+ positively selected. The source of these receptors is a man younger than 35 in good health.

Regarding this clone: Relative to the germline gene, one junction end is altered; a read error may explain this. This chain joins TRBV2 and TRBJ2-7; D is tentatively TRBD1 or TRBD2 (5 bases each). The CDR3 is 12 amino acids. The germline V gene has CDR1 SNHLY and CDR2 FYNNEI. CDR3 in amino acids: CALGDNPYEQYF. In nucleotides, the CDR3 is TGCGCCTTGGGGGATAACCCCTACGAGCAGTACTTC.

The chain uses TRBV30 and TRBJ1-2, with 8 bases fitting TRBD1. Germline V gene lookup returns CDR1 GTSNPN and CDR2 SVGIG (reference sequence). The CDR3 sequence is 11 residues long. CDR3 protein: CALDRVNGYTF. DNA of the CDR3: TGTGCTTTGGACAGGGTAAATGGCTACACCTTC.

V usage is TRBV7-2 and J usage is TRBJ2-5; D unclear. Per the germline V gene, CDR1 is SGHTA and CDR2 is FQGNSA. V was shortened by 5 bases and J by 2 bases, with 9 bases between the two germline ends. The CDR3 has 13 amino acids. The CDR3 nucleotides are TGTGCCAGCAGCCGTGAACGACAAGAGACCCAGTACTTC. Protein product: CASSRERQETQYF.

The gene calls are TRBV27 and TRBJ2-2; D unresolved. Trimming took off 0 bases at V and 6 bases at J, with 14 bases between the two ends. This CDR3 comprises 16 residues. Germline V lookup: CDR1 MNHEY, CDR2 SMNVEV (reference sequence). The CDR3 here is CASSLSGTSRAGELFF. The CDR3 nucleotides read TGTGCCAGCAGTTTATCGGGAACTTCTCGGGCCGGGGAGCTGTTTTTT.

This clone has a single count. The CDR3 is CASRTRGGYGYTF. DNA for the CDR3: TGTGCCAGCAGGACCCGGGGGGGATATGGCTACACCTTC. The genes are TRBV27 and TRBJ1-2, with D possibly TRBD1 on 5 matching bases. CDR3 length equals 13 residues. CDR1 and CDR2 (germline): MNHEY, SMNVEV (reference sequence). The V gene lost 6 bases and the J gene lost 5 bases, with 13 bases spanning the gap.

This clone was counted only a few times. V is TRBV19 and J is TRBJ2-1; D remains ambiguous. Per germline, CDR1 LNHDA and CDR2 SQIVND (reference sequence). V was shortened by 2 bases and J by 4 bases, with 9 bases between the two germline ends. The CDR3 contains 14 residues. The CDR3 loop is CASSIYFPYNEQFF. In DNA form, the CDR3 reads TGTGCCAGTAGTATATACTTCCCTTACAATGAGCAGTTCTTC.

Note on this clone: This sample includes further DNA sequences coding for the same CDR3. The gene calls are TRBV7-2 and TRBJ2-7; D unclear. In germline, CDR1 is SGHTA, CDR2 FQGNSA. V was shortened by 0 bases and J by 1 base, with 10 bases between the two germline ends. CDR3 length equals 15 residues. CDR3 amino acids: CASSLARGGSYEQYF. The CDR3 nucleotides are TGTGCCAGCAGCTTAGCGCGAGGCGGTTCCTACGAGCAGTACTTC.

The J gene is TRBJ2-1, the V gene TRBV5-4; a possible D gene is TRBD1 (6 bases). The germline V gene encodes CDR1 SGHNT and CDR2 YYREEE (reference sequence). CDR3 length: 15 amino acids. V was shortened by 3 bases and J by 0 bases, with 10 bases between the two germline ends. The chain's CDR3 is CASSWTVSSYNEQFF. For the CDR3, the DNA is TGTGCCAGCAGCTGGACAGTTAGCTCCTACAATGAGCAGTTCTTC.

In DNA, the CDR3 is TGTGCCAGCAGACGACTAGGTTCGTGGTCAGATACGCAGTATTTT. Amino acid sequence: CASRRLGSWSDTQYF. The rearrangement uses TRBV6-1 and TRBJ2-3, with a tentative D call TRBD2 (6 bases). Germline CDR1 reads MNHNS; CDR2 reads SASEGT. The CDR3 has 15 amino acids. V gave up 6 bases and J gave up 4 bases, with 17 bases separating them.

The chain links TRBV9 to TRBJ2-2; D not resolved. The germline CDR1 and CDR2 sequences are SGDLS and YYNGEE. V dropped 1 base and J dropped 0 bases, with 10 bases sitting between them. There are 16 residues in the CDR3. CDR3 DNA sequence: TGTGCCAGCAGCGTAACGGTCACACCGAACACCGGGGAGCTGTTTTTT. Its translation is CASSVTVTPNTGELFF.

The V and J genes are TRBV30 and TRBJ2-7; no definite D call. The CDR3 sequence is 12 residues long. V gave up 0 bases and J gave up 8 bases, with 11 bases separating them. From germline, CDR1 is GTSNPN and CDR2 SVGIG (reference sequence). The CDR3 DNA follows: TGTGCCTGGAGTGTCTCCGAGCATCAGCAGTACTTC. Translation gives CAWSVSEHQQYF.

This rearrangement joins TRBV9 to TRBJ2-1, with 14 positions matching TRBD2. CDR3 length: 15 residues. Germline lookup yields CDR1 SGDLS and CDR2 YYNGEE. V shed 4 bases and J 8 bases; nucleotides not matched to a gene: 5. This CDR3 is CASSPGLAGVYEQFF. The CDR3 coding sequence is TGTGCCAGCAGCCCGGGACTAGCGGGAGTATATGAGCAGTTCTTC.

The gene calls are TRBV10-2 and TRBJ2-3; the match to TRBD1 covers 9 bases. Trimming removed 5 bases from V and 4 bases from J; junction bases left unmatched: 4. The CDR3 consists of 14 residues. Per the germline V gene, CDR1 is WSHSY and CDR2 is SAAADI. The CDR3 sequence: CASSRDRVPDTQYF. In DNA, the CDR3 is TGCGCCAGCAGTCGGGACAGGGTCCCAGATACGCAGTATTTT.

The chain has TRBV2 and TRBJ2-6; TRBD1 might be the D (6 bases). The CDR3 has 16 amino acids. Trimming shortened V by 5 bases and J by 3 bases, and 14 bases separated the two germline ends. Germline values: CDR1 SNHLY, CDR2 FYNNEI. CDR3 nucleotides: TGTGCCAGCAGTTACAGGGATATTGGTGGGGCCAACGTCCTGACTTTC. It specifies CASSYRDIGGANVLTF.

The genes are TRBV6-1 and TRBJ2-1; the match to TRBD1 covers 7 bases. This CDR3 contains 15 residues. Germline values: CDR1 MNHNS, CDR2 SASEGT. Trimming cost V 8 bases and J 0 bases; bases outside gene matches: 7. DNA of the CDR3: TGTGCCAGCGGACCGGGACAGAGCTCCTACAATGAGCAGTTCTTC. Its protein is CASGPGQSSYNEQFF.

The V call is TRBV30, the J call TRBJ1-6, with 8 bases that match TRBD1. Germline lookup yields CDR1 GTSNPN and CDR2 SVGIG (reference sequence). The CDR3 totals 15 residues. With 1 base clipped from V and 10 bases from J, the junction kept 9 bases outside the gene matches. CDR3 DNA sequence: TGTGCCTGGAGTGAGTCAGGGGGCGGTCGGTCACCCCTCCACTTT. This sequence encodes CAWSESGGGRSPLHF.

The CDR3 nucleotides are TGCGCCAGCAGTGAGTCAGATCGGGAAGCTTTCTTT. Its translation: CASSESDREAFF. V and J are TRBV10-2 and TRBJ1-1; D not resolved. V lost 0 bases and J 8 bases, leaving 7 bases between the germline ends. This CDR3 has 12 residues. The V gene's germline CDR1 is WSHSY and CDR2 SAAADI.

As regards this clone: The same CDR3 can be traced to other DNA sequences in this sample. The CDR3 sequence: CASSPRTGGTEAFF. Here the CDR3 DNA reads TGTGCCAGTAGTCCTCGGACAGGGGGCACTGAAGCTTTCTTT. This chain links TRBV19 with TRBJ1-1; 10 nucleotides agree with TRBD1. Germline V gene lookup returns CDR1 LNHDA and CDR2 SQIVND (reference sequence). V was pared by 5 bases and J by 4 bases, with 4 bases of the junction left unmatched. The CDR3 totals 14 residues.

CDR3 nucleotides: TGCGCCAGCAGCCATGTCGGGGACGTTCTTCCCCTCTATGGCTACACCTTC. The encoded protein is CASSHVGDVLPLYGYTF. The chain has TRBV4-3 and TRBJ1-2; D perhaps matches TRBD1 (5 bases). Germline assignment: CDR1 LGHNA and CDR2 YSLEER. The V gene lost 3 bases and the J gene lost 4 bases, with 21 bases spanning the gap. The CDR3 loop spans 17 amino acids.

This chain uses TRBV6-5 with TRBJ1-1, with D possibly TRBD1 on 5 matching bases. Germline V gene data show CDR1 as MNHEY and CDR2 as SVGAGI. The CDR3 spans 16 residues. V was trimmed by 0 bases and J by 4 bases, leaving 15 bases between them. CDR3 region: CASSYSQGWGITEAFF. CDR3 in DNA: TGTGCCAGCAGTTACTCGCAGGGTTGGGGGATCACTGAAGCTTTCTTT.

This clone was picked up one time. As DNA, the CDR3 is TGCGCCAGCAGCCAAGATCGGTTCAGGGGACTAGGCGGCTACACCTTC. Its translation is CASSQDRFRGLGGYTF. The chain employs TRBV4-3 and TRBJ1-2; the D gene is possibly TRBD1 (6 bases). V lost 0 bases and J lost 8, with 19 bases in between. In germline, CDR1 is LGHNA, CDR2 YSLEER. The CDR3 sequence is 16 residues long.

The V gene is TRBV30, the J gene TRBJ1-1, with unresolved D. This CDR3 comprises 11 residues. From germline, CDR1 is GTSNPN and CDR2 SVGIG (reference sequence). Deletions cut 2 bases from V and 7 bases from J, with 8 bases between. CDR3 loop: CAWSRENEAFF. In nucleotides, the CDR3 is TGTGCCTGGAGTCGAGAAAATGAAGCTTTCTTT.

The CDR3 DNA sequence: TGTGCCAGCATTAAAAGGGGGGGGAGCAATCAGCCCCAGCATTTT. Residues: CASIKRGGSNQPQHF. J is TRBJ1-5 and V is TRBV6-4, with D perhaps matching TRBD1 (6 bases). V shed 7 bases and J shed 1 base, with 14 bases lying between them. The CDR3 loop spans 15 amino acids. Looked up from germline, CDR1 is MRHNA and CDR2 is SNTAGT.

J is TRBJ1-2 and V is TRBV11-2; TRBD1 aligns across 12 bases. Germline V lookup: CDR1 SGHAT, CDR2 FQNNGV. V was pared by 4 bases and J by 4 bases, with 10 bases of the junction left unmatched. The CDR3 covers 17 residues. The chain's CDR3 is CASSSGAGTGGGYGYTF. DNA of the CDR3: TGTGCCAGCAGCTCGGGGGCCGGGACAGGGGGCGGCTATGGCTACACCTTC.

The chain joins TRBV7-3 to TRBJ2-2, with D unresolved. The CDR3 sequence is 14 residues long. Trimming removed 5 bases from V and 0 bases from J, with 7 bases in between. Germline values: CDR1 SGHTA, CDR2 FQGTGA. The CDR3 loop is CASSPGSNTGELFF. DNA for the CDR3: TGTGCCAGCAGCCCCGGATCGAACACCGGGGAGCTGTTTTTT.

The chain links TRBV5-1 to TRBJ2-1; D may be TRBD1 or TRBD2 (6 bases each). V dropped 4 bases and J dropped 8 bases, with 19 bases sitting between them. The CDR3 contains 15 residues. Germline V gene sequence: CDR1 SGHRS, CDR2 YFSETQ. CDR3 in amino acids: CASSPEGGIWDEQFF. Written as DNA, the CDR3 is TGCGCCAGCAGCCCAGAGGGGGGTATTTGGGATGAGCAGTTCTTC.

Concerning this clone: The sample holds other DNA sequences that translate to the same CDR3. The CDR3 sequence: CASSPFGYEQYF. CDR3 nucleotide sequence: TGTGCCAGCTCACCATTCGGTTACGAGCAGTACTTC. The chain recombines TRBV18 with TRBJ2-7, with D unclear. The CDR3 sequence is 12 residues long. The germline V gene encodes CDR1 KGHSH and CDR2 LQKENI. V dropped 2 bases and J dropped 4 bases, with 6 bases sitting between them. The whole variable domain, remainder taken from reference TRBV18 and TRBJ2-7, is NAGVMQNPRHLVRRRGQEARLRCSPMKGHSHVYWYRQLPEEGLKFMVYLQKENIIDESGMPKERFSAEFPKEGPSILRIQQVVRGDSAAYFCASSPFGYEQYFGPGTRLTVT.